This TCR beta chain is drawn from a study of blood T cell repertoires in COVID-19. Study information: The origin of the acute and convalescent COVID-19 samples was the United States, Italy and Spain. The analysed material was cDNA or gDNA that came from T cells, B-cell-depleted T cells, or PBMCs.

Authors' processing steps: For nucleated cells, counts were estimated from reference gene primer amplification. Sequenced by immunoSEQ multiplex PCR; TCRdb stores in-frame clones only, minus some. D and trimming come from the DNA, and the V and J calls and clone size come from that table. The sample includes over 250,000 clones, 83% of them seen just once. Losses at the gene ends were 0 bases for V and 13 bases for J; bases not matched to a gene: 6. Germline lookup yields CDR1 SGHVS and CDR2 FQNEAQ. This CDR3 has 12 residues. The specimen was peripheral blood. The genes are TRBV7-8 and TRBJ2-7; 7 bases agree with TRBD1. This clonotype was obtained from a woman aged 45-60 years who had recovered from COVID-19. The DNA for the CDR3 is TGTGCCAGCAGCTTAGCCACAGGGGATCTTTACTTC. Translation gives CASSLATGDLYF.